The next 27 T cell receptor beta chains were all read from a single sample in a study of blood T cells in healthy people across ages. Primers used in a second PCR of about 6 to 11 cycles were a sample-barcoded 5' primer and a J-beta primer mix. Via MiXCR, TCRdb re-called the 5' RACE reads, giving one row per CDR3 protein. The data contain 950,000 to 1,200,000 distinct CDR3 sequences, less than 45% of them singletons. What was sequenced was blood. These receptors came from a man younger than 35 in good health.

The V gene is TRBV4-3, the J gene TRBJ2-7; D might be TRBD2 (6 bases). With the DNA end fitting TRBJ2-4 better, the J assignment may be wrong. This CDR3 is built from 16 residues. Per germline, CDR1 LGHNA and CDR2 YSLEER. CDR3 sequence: CASSPGLNLAKNIQYF. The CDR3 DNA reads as TGCGCCAGCAGCCCGGGACTGAACTTAGCCAAAAACATTCAGTACTTC.

The CDR3 nucleotides are TGTGCCAGCGGCGACGGCTACAATCAGCCCCAGCATTTT. Protein product: CASGDGYNQPQHF. The rearrangement links TRBV12-3 or TRBV12-4 to TRBJ1-5; no reliable D call. This CDR3 comprises 13 residues. Trimming pared 8 bases from V and 3 bases from J, leaving 11 bases between.

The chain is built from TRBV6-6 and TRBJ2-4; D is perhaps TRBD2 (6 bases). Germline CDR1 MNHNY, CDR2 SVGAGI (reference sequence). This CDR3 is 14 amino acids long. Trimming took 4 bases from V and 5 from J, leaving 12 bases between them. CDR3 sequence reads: CASSWGREENIQYF. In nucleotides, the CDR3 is TGTGCCAGCAGTTGGGGCAGGGAGGAAAACATTCAGTACTTC.

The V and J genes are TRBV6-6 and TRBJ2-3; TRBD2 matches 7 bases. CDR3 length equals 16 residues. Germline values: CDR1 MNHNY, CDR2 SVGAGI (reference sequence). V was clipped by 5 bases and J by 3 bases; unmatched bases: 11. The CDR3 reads CASSIGTGGSTDTQYF. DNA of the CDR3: TGTGCCAGCAGTATCGGGACTGGCGGGAGTACAGATACGCAGTATTTT.

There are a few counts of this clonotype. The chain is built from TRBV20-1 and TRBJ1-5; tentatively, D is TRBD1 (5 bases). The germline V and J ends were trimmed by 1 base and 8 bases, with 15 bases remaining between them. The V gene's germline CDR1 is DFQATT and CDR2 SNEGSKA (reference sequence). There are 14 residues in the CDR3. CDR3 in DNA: TGCAGTGCTAGAGCGCGGGTTGGGGGAGAGCCCCAGCATTTT. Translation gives CSARARVGGEPQHF.

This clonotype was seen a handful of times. CDR3 DNA: TGTGCCAGCAGGCACGCGGGGAATCAGCCCCAGCATTTT. The encoded protein is CASRHAGNQPQHF. The rearrangement joins TRBV27 to TRBJ1-5; D gene unclear. The V end lost 6 bases, the J end lost 4 bases, and 10 bases lay between the germline ends. The CDR3 length is 13 residues. The germline V gene has CDR1 MNHEY and CDR2 SMNVEV (reference sequence).

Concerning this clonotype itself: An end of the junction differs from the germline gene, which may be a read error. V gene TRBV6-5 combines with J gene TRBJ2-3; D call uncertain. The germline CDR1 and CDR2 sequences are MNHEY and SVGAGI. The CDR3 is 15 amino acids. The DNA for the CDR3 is TGTGCCAACAGTTCGTCTGGACCTAGCACAGATACGCAGTATTTT. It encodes CANSSSGPSTDTQYF.

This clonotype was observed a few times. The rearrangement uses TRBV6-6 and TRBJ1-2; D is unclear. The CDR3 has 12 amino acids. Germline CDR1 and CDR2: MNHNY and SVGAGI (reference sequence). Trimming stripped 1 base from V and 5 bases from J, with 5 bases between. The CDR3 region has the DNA TGTGCCAGCAGTTACTTACCGTATGGCTACACCTTC. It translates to CASSYLPYGYTF.

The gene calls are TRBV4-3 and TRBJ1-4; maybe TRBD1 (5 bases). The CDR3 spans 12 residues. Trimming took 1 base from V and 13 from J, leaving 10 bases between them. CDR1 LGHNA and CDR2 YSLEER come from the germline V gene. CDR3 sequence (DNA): TGCGCCAGCAGCCAAGTTCCAGGGAGACTGTTTTTT. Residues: CASSQVPGRLFF.

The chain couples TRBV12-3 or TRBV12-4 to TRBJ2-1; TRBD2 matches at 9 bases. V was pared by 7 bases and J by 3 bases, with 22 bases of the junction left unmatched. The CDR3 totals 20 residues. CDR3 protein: CASIDRWREGPAVYYNEQFF. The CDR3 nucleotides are TGTGCCAGCATCGATAGGTGGCGGGAGGGCCCAGCAGTCTACTACAATGAGCAGTTCTTC.

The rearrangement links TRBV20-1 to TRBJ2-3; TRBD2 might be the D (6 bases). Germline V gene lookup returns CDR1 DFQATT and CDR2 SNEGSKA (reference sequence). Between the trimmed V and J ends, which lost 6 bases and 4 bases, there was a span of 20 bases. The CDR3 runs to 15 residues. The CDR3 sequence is CSAGGGGVRSDTQYF. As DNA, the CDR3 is TGCAGTGCCGGGGGTGGTGGGGTGCGGTCAGATACGCAGTATTTT.

The CDR3 coding sequence is TGCGCCAGCAGCCAGGGGCAGGGGGCGTGGGGGACCCAGTTCTTC. Translation: CASSQGQGAWGTQFF. The gene calls are TRBV4-1 and TRBJ2-1; 8 positions match TRBD1. The CDR3 is made up of 15 amino acids. The ends lost 3 bases at V and 13 bases at J; junction bases unmatched: 14. Germline-derived CDR1 and CDR2 are MGHRA and YSYEKL.

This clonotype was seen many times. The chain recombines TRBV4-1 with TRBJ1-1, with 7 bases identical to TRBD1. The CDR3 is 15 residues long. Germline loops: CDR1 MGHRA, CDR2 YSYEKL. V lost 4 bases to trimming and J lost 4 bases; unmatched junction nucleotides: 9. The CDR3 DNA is TGCGCCAGCAGCCTTCCTGACAGGGTCGGCACTGAAGCTTTCTTT. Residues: CASSLPDRVGTEAFF.

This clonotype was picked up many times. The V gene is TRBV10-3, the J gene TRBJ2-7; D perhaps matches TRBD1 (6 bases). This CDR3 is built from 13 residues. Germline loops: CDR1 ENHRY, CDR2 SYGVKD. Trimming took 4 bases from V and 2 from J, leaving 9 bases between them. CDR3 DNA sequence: TGTGCCATCAGTGGCACAGGGACCTACGAGCAGTACTTC. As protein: CAISGTGTYEQYF.

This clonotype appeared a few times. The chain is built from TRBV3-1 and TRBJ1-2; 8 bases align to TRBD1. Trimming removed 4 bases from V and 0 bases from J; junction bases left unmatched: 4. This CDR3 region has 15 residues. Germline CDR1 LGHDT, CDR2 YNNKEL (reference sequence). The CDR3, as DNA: TGTGCCAGCAGCCCCACCAGGGGGCCTAACTATGGCTACACCTTC. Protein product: CASSPTRGPNYGYTF.

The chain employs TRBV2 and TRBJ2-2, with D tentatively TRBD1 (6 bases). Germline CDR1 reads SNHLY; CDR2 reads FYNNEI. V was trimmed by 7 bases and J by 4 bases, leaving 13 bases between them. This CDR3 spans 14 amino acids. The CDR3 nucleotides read TGTGCCAGCACACCAGACAGGACCACCGGGGAGCTGTTTTTT. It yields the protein CASTPDRTTGELFF.

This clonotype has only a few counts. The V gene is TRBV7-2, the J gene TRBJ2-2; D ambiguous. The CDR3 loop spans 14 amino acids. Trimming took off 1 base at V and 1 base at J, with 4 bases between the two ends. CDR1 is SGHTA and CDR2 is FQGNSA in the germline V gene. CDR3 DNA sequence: TGTGCCAGCAGCTTAGACGGGAACACCGGGGAGCTGTTTTTT. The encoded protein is CASSLDGNTGELFF.

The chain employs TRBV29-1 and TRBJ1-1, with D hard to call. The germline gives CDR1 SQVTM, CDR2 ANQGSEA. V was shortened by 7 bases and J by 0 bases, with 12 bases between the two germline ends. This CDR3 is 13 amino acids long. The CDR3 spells CSAEGRLNTEAFF. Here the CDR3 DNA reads TGCAGCGCTGAGGGCAGGTTGAACACTGAAGCTTTCTTT.

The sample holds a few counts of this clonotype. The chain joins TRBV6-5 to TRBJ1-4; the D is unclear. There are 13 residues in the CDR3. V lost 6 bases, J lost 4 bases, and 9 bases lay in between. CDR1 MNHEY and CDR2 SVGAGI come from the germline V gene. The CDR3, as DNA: TGTGCCAGCAGCCAAAGCCGTAATGAAAAACTGTTTTTT. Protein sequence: CASSQSRNEKLFF.

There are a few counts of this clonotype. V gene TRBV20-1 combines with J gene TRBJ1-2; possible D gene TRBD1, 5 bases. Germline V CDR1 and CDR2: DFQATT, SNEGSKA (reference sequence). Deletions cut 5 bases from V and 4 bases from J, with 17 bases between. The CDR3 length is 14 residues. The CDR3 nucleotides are TGCAGTGCTGGGGGGACTTCTTCTCTCTATGGCTACACCTTC. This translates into CSAGGTSSLYGYTF.

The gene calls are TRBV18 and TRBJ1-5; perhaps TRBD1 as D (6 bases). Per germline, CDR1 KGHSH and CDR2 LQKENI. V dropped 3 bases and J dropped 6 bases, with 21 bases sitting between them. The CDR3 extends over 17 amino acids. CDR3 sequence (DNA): TGTGCCAGCTCACCCACGGCTAACACAGGGTCTCTTCAGCCCCAGCATTTT. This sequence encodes CASSPTANTGSLQPQHF.

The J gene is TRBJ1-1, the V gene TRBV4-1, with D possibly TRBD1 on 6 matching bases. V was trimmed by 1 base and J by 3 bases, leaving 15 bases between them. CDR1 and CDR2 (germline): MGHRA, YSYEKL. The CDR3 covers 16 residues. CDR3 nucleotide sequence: TGCGCCAGCAGCCAAGTTCAAGGGGACACATACACTGAAGCTTTCTTT. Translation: CASSQVQGDTYTEAFF.

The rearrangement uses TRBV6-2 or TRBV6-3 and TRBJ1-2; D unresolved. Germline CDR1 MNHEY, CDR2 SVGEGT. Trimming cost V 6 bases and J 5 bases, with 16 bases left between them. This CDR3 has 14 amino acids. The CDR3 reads CASRTPRIPYGYTF. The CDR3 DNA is TGTGCCAGCAGAACACCCCGTATCCCTTATGGCTACACCTTC.

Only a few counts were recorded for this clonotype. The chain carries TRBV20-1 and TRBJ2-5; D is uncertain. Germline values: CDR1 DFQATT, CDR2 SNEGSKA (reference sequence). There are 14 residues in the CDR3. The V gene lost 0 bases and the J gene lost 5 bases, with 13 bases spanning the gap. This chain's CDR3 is CSARDRKELETQYF. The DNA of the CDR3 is TGCAGTGCTAGAGATCGAAAGGAACTTGAGACCCAGTACTTC.

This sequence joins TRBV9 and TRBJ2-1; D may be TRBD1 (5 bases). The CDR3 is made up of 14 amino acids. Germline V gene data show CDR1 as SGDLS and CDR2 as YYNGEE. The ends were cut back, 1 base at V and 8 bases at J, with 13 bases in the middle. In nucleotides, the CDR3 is TGTGCCAGCAGCGTAACCACCAGGGCGGATGAGCAGTTCTTC. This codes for CASSVTTRADEQFF. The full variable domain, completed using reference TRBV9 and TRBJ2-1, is DSGVTQTPKHLITATGQRVTLRCSPRSGDLSVYWYQQSLDQGLQFLIQYYNGEERAKGNILERFSAQQFPDLHSELNLSSLELGDSALYFCASSVTTRADEQFFGPGTRLTVL.

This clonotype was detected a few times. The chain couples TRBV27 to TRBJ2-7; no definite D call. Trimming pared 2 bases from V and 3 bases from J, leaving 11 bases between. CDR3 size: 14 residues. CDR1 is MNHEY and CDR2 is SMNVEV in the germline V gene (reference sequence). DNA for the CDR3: TGTGCCAGCAGTTTAAGTGTCAGACACTACGAGCAGTACTTC. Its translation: CASSLSVRHYEQYF.

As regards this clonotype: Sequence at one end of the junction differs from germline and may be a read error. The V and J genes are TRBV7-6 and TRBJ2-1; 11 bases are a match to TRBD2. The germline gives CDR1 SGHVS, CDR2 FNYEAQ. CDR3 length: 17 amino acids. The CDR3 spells CASRGISGGAHYNVQFF. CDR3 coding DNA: TGTGCCAGCAGAGGAATTAGCGGGGGGGCCCATTACAATGTGCAGTTCTTC.